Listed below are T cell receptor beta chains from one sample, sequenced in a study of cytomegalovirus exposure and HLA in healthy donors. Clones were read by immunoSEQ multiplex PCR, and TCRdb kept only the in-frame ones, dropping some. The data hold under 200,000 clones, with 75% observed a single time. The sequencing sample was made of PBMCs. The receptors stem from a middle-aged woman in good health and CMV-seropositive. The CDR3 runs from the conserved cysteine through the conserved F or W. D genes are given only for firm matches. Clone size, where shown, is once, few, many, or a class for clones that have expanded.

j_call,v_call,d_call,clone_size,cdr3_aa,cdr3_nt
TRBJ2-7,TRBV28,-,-,CASSLQGSYEQYF,TGTGCCAGCAGTTTACAGGGTAGCTACGAGCAGTACTTC
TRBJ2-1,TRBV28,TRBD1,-,CASDPLQGPGYEQFF,TGTGCCAGCGACCCCTTACAGGGGCCAGGCTATGAGCAGTTCTTC
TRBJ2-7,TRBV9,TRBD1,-,CASSVGQGPYEQYF,TGTGCCAGCAGCGTAGGACAGGGACCCTACGAGCAGTACTTC
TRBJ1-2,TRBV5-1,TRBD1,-,CASSLGGRGPTRSNYGYTF,TGCGCCAGCAGCTTGGGCGGCAGGGGGCCCACGCGTTCTAACTATGGCTACACCTTC
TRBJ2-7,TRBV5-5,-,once,CASSLRDYEQYF,TGTGCCAGCAGCTTGCGGGATTACGAGCAGTACTTC
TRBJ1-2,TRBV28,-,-,CASSTDSARGYTF,TGTGCCAGCAGTACGGACAGCGCACGGGGCTACACCTTC
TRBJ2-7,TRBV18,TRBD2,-,CASSSGTSDDEQYF,TGTGCCAGCTCATCCGGGACTAGCGATGACGAGCAGTACTTC
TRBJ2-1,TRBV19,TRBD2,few,CASSSGRRSFYNEQFF,TGTGCCAGTTCTAGCGGGAGGAGGTCGTTTTACAATGAGCAGTTCTTC
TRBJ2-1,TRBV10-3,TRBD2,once,CAISESRLAGRKDNEQFF,TGTGCCATCAGTGAGTCGCGACTAGCGGGCCGGAAAGACAATGAGCAGTTCTTC
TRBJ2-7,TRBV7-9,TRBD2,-,CASSSLAGSYEQYF,TGTGCCAGCAGCTCCCTAGCGGGATCCTACGAGCAGTACTTC
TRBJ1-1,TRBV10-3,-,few,CAISRGTEAFF,TGTGCCATCTCTCGCGGCACTGAAGCTTTCTTT
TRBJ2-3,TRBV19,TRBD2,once,CASSIPPLAGAPDTQYF,TGTGCCAGTAGTATCCCCCCCCTAGCGGGAGCTCCAGATACGCAGTATTTT
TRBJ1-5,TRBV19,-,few,CASSLTGGIDQPQHF,TGTGCCAGTAGTCTAACGGGGGGTATAGATCAGCCCCAGCATTTT
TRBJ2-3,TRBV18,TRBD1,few,CASSPQRQGTDTQYF,TGTGCCAGCTCACCGCAAAGACAGGGGACAGATACGCAGTATTTT
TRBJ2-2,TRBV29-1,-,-,CSVVGLGNTGELFF,TGCAGCGTTGTGGGGCTTGGGAACACCGGGGAGCTGTTTTTT
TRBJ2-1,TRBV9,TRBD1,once,CASSPRGTGAGNEQFF,TGTGCCAGCAGCCCGCGAGGGACAGGTGCGGGGAATGAGCAGTTCTTC
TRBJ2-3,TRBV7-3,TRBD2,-,CASSLTGRSDTQYF,TGTGCCAGCAGCTTAACCGGGAGGTCAGATACGCAGTATTTT
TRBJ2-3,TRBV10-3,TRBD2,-,CASRADSGEADTQYF,TGTGCCAGTCGAGCGGATAGCGGGGAGGCAGATACGCAGTATTTT
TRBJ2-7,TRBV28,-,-,CASSPSGRDTYEQYF,TGTGCCAGCAGTCCCTCGGGAAGGGATACCTACGAGCAGTACTTC
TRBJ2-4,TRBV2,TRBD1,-,CASSDRVLAKNIQYF,TGTGCCAGCAGCGACAGGGTTCTAGCCAAAAACATTCAGTACTTC
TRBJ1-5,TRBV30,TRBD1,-,CAVGQEDQPQHF,TGTGCCGTAGGACAGGAGGATCAGCCCCAGCATTTT
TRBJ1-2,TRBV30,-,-,CAWSAEDSPSYTF,TGTGCCTGGAGCGCCGAGGACAGCCCGAGCTACACCTTC
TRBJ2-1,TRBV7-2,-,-,CASSLRSDIYNEQFF,TGTGCCAGCAGCCTAAGGTCAGACATCTACAATGAGCAGTTCTTC
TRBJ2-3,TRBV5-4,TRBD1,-,CASSIRDRGSTDTQYF,TGTGCCAGCAGCATCCGGGACAGGGGAAGCACAGATACGCAGTATTTT
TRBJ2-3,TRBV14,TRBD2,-,CASSPMLAGGVTDTQYF,TGTGCCAGCAGCCCGATGCTAGCGGGAGGTGTCACAGATACGCAGTATTTT
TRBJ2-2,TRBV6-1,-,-,CASSPTQGGVGELFF,TGTGCCAGCAGCCCTACCCAGGGTGGGGTCGGGGAGCTGTTTTTT
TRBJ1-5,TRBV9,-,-,CASSVSPNQPQHF,TGTGCCAGCAGCGTATCCCCTAATCAGCCCCAGCATTTT
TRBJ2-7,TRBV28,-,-,CATYNTYEQYF,TGTGCCACCTATAATACCTACGAGCAGTACTTC
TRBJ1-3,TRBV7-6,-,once,CASSWRGHATGNTIYF,TGTGCCAGCAGCTGGCGAGGACACGCAACTGGAAACACCATATATTTT
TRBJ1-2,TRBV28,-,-,CASSLHYGYTF,TGTGCCAGCAGCCTACACTATGGCTACACCTTC
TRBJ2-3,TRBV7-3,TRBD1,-,CASSYSRDRGVDTQYF,TGTGCCAGCAGCTACTCCCGGGACAGGGGTGTAGATACGCAGTATTTT
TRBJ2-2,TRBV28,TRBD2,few,CASSIYPGTSGRPSGELFF,TGTGCCAGCAGTATCTATCCCGGGACTAGCGGGAGGCCCTCTGGGGAGCTGTTTTTT
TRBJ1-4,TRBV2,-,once,CASRTQATNEKLFF,TGTGCCAGCAGAACACAAGCAACTAATGAAAAACTGTTTTTT
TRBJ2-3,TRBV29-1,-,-,CSVPNPGTDTQYF,TGCAGCGTCCCCAACCCAGGCACAGATACGCAGTATTTT
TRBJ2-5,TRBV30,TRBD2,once,CAWSPGLVVETQYF,TGTGCCTGGAGTCCCGGACTAGTTGTAGAGACCCAGTACTTC
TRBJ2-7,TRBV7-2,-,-,CASSPRGGEQYF,TGTGCCAGCAGCCCGAGAGGGGGAGAGCAGTACTTC
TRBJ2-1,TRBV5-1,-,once,CASSLELDVYNEQFF,TGCGCCAGCAGCTTAGAACTAGATGTTTACAATGAGCAGTTCTTC
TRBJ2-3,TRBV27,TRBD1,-,CASGWTGGTDTQYF,TGTGCCAGCGGGTGGACAGGGGGTACAGATACGCAGTATTTT
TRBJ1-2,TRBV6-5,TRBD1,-,CASSYGAGGEYYTF,TGTGCCAGCAGTTACGGAGCAGGGGGCGAATACTACACCTTC
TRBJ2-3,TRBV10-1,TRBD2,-,CASSPGLAGVGGTQYF,TGCGCCAGCAGTCCGGGACTAGCGGGAGTAGGGGGAACGCAGTATTTT